Shown below are 17 T cell receptor beta chains from a single sample sequenced in a study of T cell repertoires in cytomegalovirus infection. TCRdb itself ran the reads through MiXCR, one entry per CDR3 protein. This sample has about 220,000 distinct CDR3 sequences, with around 40% found just once. Their antigen targets remain unknown. The source was CD8+ T cells from cultured PBMCs, collected from culture after CMV antigen stimulation. The receptors originated from a human donor in good health (CMV status not recorded). Some clones in this sample may be carry-over from other donors' samples.

The V gene is TRBV20-1, the J gene TRBJ1-3; TRBD1 agrees at 7 bases. Germline values: CDR1 DFQATT, CDR2 SNEGSKA (reference sequence). The CDR3 consists of 18 residues. V dropped 0 bases and J dropped 0; count of bases not matched to a gene: 11. CDR3 loop: CSARDDRAQVPSGNTIYF. Written as DNA, the CDR3 is TGCAGTGCTAGAGACGACAGGGCCCAGGTACCCTCTGGAAACACCATATATTTT.

This clonotype was detected only a few times. This rearrangement joins TRBV27 to TRBJ1-2, with D possibly TRBD1 on 5 matching bases. The ends were cut back, 5 bases at V and 2 bases at J, with 12 bases in the middle. The CDR3 runs 14 residues. Germline-derived CDR1 and CDR2 are MNHEY and SMNVEV (reference sequence). In nucleotides, the CDR3 is TGTGCCAGCAGTATTTCGACAGCCAACTATGGCTACACCTTC. Translation: CASSISTANYGYTF.

This clonotype showed up just a few times. V is TRBV5-1 and J is TRBJ2-5; the D call may be TRBD1 or TRBD2 (5 bases each). Germline V gene lookup returns CDR1 SGHRS and CDR2 YFSETQ. The CDR3 is made up of 14 amino acids. The V end was cut by 4 bases, the J end by 1 base, with 11 bases between. CDR3 nucleotides: TGCGCCAGCAGCGCCGGGACGGCCCAAGAGACCCAGTACTTC. It translates to CASSAGTAQETQYF. Full variable domain (outside the CDR3, taken from reference TRBV5-1 and TRBJ2-5): KAGVTQTPRYLIKTRGQQVTLSCSPISGHRSVSWYQQTPGQGLQFLFEYFSETQRNKGNFPGRFSGRQFSNSRSEMNVSTLELGDSALYLCASSAGTAQETQYFGPGTRLLVL.

The chain combines TRBV7-9 with TRBJ1-1, with D possibly being TRBD1 (6 bases). The V gene's germline CDR1 is SEHNR and CDR2 FQNEAQ (reference sequence). The CDR3 loop spans 15 amino acids. V dropped 1 base and J dropped 5 bases, with 14 bases sitting between them. CDR3 sequence (DNA): TGTGCCAGCAGCTTAGAGGGAAAAGGGGGGACTGAAGCTTTCTTT. It is translated as CASSLEGKGGTEAFF.

This clonotype was counted between two and nine times. The chain combines TRBV11-2 with TRBJ2-7; TRBD2 might be the D (6 bases). The CDR3 consists of 13 residues. Germline CDR1 SGHAT, CDR2 FQNNGV. The germline V and J ends were trimmed by 6 bases and 3 bases, with 12 bases remaining between them. The CDR3 DNA reads TGTGCCAGCAGACCCCCCGGGAGCTACGAGCAGTACTTC. It codes for CASRPPGSYEQYF. Together with reference TRBV11-2 and TRBJ2-7, the CDR3 gives the full variable domain: EAGVAQSPRYKIIEKRQSVAFWCNPISGHATLYWYQQILGQGPKLLIQFQNNGVVDDSQLPKDRFSAERLKGVDSTLKIQPAKLEDSAVYLCASRPPGSYEQYFGPGTRLTVT.

The chain recombines TRBV3-1 with TRBJ2-7, with 9 nucleotides matching TRBD2. V gave up 0 bases and J gave up 3 bases; unmatched junction bases: 6. Germline V gene sequence: CDR1 LGHDT, CDR2 YNNKEL (reference sequence). The CDR3 is 16 amino acids. CDR3 protein: CASSQEQSGRYYEQYF. Written as DNA, the CDR3 is TGTGCCAGCAGCCAAGAACAGAGCGGGAGGTACTACGAGCAGTACTTC.

The chain employs TRBV10-3 and TRBJ2-1, with a weak D call TRBD1 (6 bases). CDR1 is ENHRY, CDR2 SYGVKD, per germline. V lost 10 bases and J lost 4, with 14 bases in between. CDR3 size: 13 residues. The CDR3 spells CATGQPPYNEQFF. As DNA, the CDR3 is TGTGCCACCGGACAGCCCCCATACAATGAGCAGTTCTTC.

The gene calls are TRBV7-4 and TRBJ2-5; D tentatively fits TRBD1 or TRBD2 (5 bases each). In germline, CDR1 is SGHVT, CDR2 SQSDAQ. This CDR3 is 15 amino acids long. The V and J ends lost 3 bases and 4 bases respectively, with 15 bases between them. CDR3 sequence reads: CASSFGGSEGETQYF. CDR3 DNA: TGTGCCAGCAGCTTTGGGGGAAGCGAGGGAGAGACCCAGTACTTC.

The chain joins TRBV28 to TRBJ1-5; 9 nucleotides agree with TRBD1. Per the germline V gene, CDR1 is MDHEN and CDR2 is SYDVKM. The CDR3 contains 17 residues. The J segment lost 0 bases and the V segment lost 10 bases, leaving 13 bases of the junction unmatched. Written as DNA, the CDR3 is TGTGCCACCGCCCCCGGGACAGGGACTTATAGCAATCAGCCCCAGCATTTT. Its protein product is CATAPGTGTYSNQPQHF.

The V gene is TRBV5-5, the J gene TRBJ1-2; D is ambiguous. In germline, CDR1 is SGHKS, CDR2 YYEKEE (reference sequence). V shed 3 bases and J shed 0 bases, with 15 bases lying between them. The CDR3 is made up of 16 amino acids. This CDR3 reads CASSSAGRTSNYGYTF. The CDR3 DNA follows: TGTGCCAGCAGCTCGGCGGGCCGGACCTCTAACTATGGCTACACCTTC.

The chain couples TRBV27 to TRBJ2-1; D not resolved. Germline CDR1 and CDR2: MNHEY and SMNVEV (reference sequence). The germline V and J ends were trimmed by 6 bases and 10 bases, with 13 bases remaining between them. The length of the CDR3 is 12 residues. The CDR3 DNA is TGTGCCAGCAGCCTCAGGAACACGGAGCAGTTCTTC. Protein sequence: CASSLRNTEQFF.

The chain is built from TRBV4-1 and TRBJ2-1; unclear D gene. Germline CDR1 and CDR2: MGHRA and YSYEKL. The CDR3 is 16 residues long. Trimming shortened V by 0 bases and J by 3 bases, and 12 bases separated the two germline ends. The CDR3 DNA is TGCGCCAGCAGCCAAGACGCCGGGCCCAGCTACAATGAGCAGTTCTTC. The encoded protein is CASSQDAGPSYNEQFF.

This sequence joins TRBV20-1 and TRBJ2-7; 13 bases agree with TRBD2. Germline V gene lookup returns CDR1 DFQATT and CDR2 SNEGSKA (reference sequence). V lost 5 bases, J lost 6 bases, and 25 bases stayed unmatched. The CDR3 covers 20 residues. The chain's CDR3 is CSAPRTSGRYLSPSKVEQYF. The CDR3 region has the DNA TGCAGTGCTCCCCGGACTAGCGGGAGATATTTATCCCCCAGTAAGGTCGAGCAGTACTTC.

This clonotype showed up many times. The rearrangement joins TRBV6-5 to TRBJ2-7; the D is unclear. This CDR3 comprises 13 residues. The ends were cut back, 4 bases at V and 6 bases at J, with 13 bases in the middle. CDR1 is MNHEY, CDR2 SVGAGI, per germline. CDR3 nucleotides: TGTGCCAGCAGTTCCCCCGGTTGGGGCGAGCAGTACTTC. Translation gives CASSSPGWGEQYF.

The genes are TRBV12-3 or TRBV12-4 and TRBJ2-1; 8 bases are shared with TRBD2. The CDR3 has 16 residues. Losses at the gene ends were 3 bases for V and 9 bases for J; bases not matched to a gene: 13. The CDR3: CASSFSGTSAQGEQFF. Written as DNA, the CDR3 is TGTGCCAGCAGTTTTAGCGGGACTTCTGCCCAGGGTGAGCAGTTCTTC.

This clonotype was recorded many times. The chain has TRBV7-6 and TRBJ2-7; D not resolved. This CDR3 region has 16 residues. Germline V gene sequence: CDR1 SGHVS, CDR2 FNYEAQ. Trimming shortened V by 1 base and J by 0 bases, and 13 bases separated the two germline ends. CDR3 coding DNA: TGTGCCAGCAGCTTAGAACATAGAGATATCTCCTACGAGCAGTACTTC. It yields the protein CASSLEHRDISYEQYF.

The chain recombines TRBV7-6 with TRBJ2-1; unclear D gene. The CDR3 extends over 13 amino acids. Germline assignment: CDR1 SGHVS and CDR2 FNYEAQ. Trimming removed 1 base at V and 6 bases at J, with 7 bases between. In DNA form, the CDR3 reads TGTGCCAGCAGCTTAGTCGGGCGCAATGAGCAGTTCTTC. Residues: CASSLVGRNEQFF.